These 20 T cell receptor beta chains came from one sample sequenced in a study of T cells in Graves' hyperthyroidism and ophthalmopathy. RNA transcripts served as the template for amplifying TCR beta CDR3 regions. Primed by the HTBI set, a first-round RT-PCR was run on the TCR CDR3. TCRdb re-called the multiplex PCR reads with MiXCR, one entry per CDR3 protein. The repertoire holds 300,000 to 500,000 distinct CDR3 sequences, with over 11% as singletons. The sequenced material came from blood. The receptor set was obtained from a man between 45 and 60 years old with Graves' ophthalmopathy.

This clonotype was recorded at least ten times. The gene calls are TRBV24-1 and TRBJ2-1, with TRBD2 matching 8 bases. The V segment lost 0 bases and the J segment 3 bases; nucleotides outside the gene matches: 18. The CDR3 contains 21 residues. Germline loops: CDR1 KGHDR, CDR2 SFDVKD. The CDR3 nucleotides are TGTGCCACCAGTGATTTGACGCGGCCTAGCGGGCCCCCGAGGGACTACAATGAGCAGTTCTTC. Translation: CATSDLTRPSGPPRDYNEQFF.

This clonotype has a count of ten or more. This chain joins TRBV5-1 and TRBJ1-4; no clear D. The CDR3 extends over 15 amino acids. V shed 2 bases and J shed 2 bases, with 10 bases lying between them. CDR1 and CDR2 from the germline V gene are SGHRS and YFSETQ. The DNA of the CDR3 is TGCGCCAGCAGCTTTTCACTGGAGACTAATGAAAAACTGTTTTTT. It codes for CASSFSLETNEKLFF.

This clonotype was observed at least ten times. This chain links TRBV29-1 with TRBJ2-1; TRBD1 aligns across 7 bases. This CDR3 has 16 residues. V dropped 1 base and J dropped 2; count of bases not matched to a gene: 8. Germline V CDR1 and CDR2: SQVTM, ANQGSEA. The CDR3 here is CSVEGEDRRPYNEQFF. Written as DNA, the CDR3 is TGCAGCGTTGAAGGCGAGGACAGGCGACCCTACAATGAGCAGTTCTTC.

This clonotype was recorded at least ten times. The chain is built from TRBV11-2 and TRBJ2-7; 13 bases agree with TRBD2. Trimming at V came to 10 bases and at J to 1 base, leaving 10 bases not matched to a gene. Germline V CDR1 and CDR2: SGHAT, FQNNGV. CDR3 size: 16 residues. The CDR3 DNA sequence: TGTGCCACCACTAGCGGGAGGGCCTTATTATCCTACGAGCAGTACTTC. Translating gives CATTSGRALLSYEQYF.

In its sample, this clonotype was seen a few times. The rearrangement uses TRBV7-9 and TRBJ2-3; 7 positions agree with TRBD2. Trimming removed 3 bases from V and 5 bases from J; junction bases left unmatched: 14. Germline CDR1 and CDR2: SEHNR and FQNEAQ (reference sequence). The CDR3 has 17 residues. For the CDR3, the DNA is TGTGCCAGCAGCTTCCTTTCCGGGGGAGGGCCCGGAGATACGCAGTATTTT. Amino acids: CASSFLSGGGPGDTQYF.

This clonotype showed up many times. The chain couples TRBV7-2 to TRBJ2-3; D is perhaps TRBD2 (5 bases). V was cut by 8 bases and J by 0 bases, with 12 bases left in between. CDR1 is SGHTA, CDR2 FQGNSA, per germline. The CDR3 runs 14 residues. CDR3 bases: TGTGCCAGCCGAAGCGGATCTAGCACAGATACGCAGTATTTT. It codes for CASRSGSSTDTQYF.

The sample holds a few counts of this clonotype. The genes are TRBV7-8 and TRBJ2-5, with 12 bases that match TRBD2. The V and J ends lost 5 bases and 2 bases, in that order; junction bases with no gene match: 3. This CDR3 contains 15 residues. Germline V CDR1 and CDR2: SGHVS, FQNEAQ. The DNA of the CDR3 is TGTGCCAGCAGCAGAGGGACTAGCGGGCAAGAGACCCAGTACTTC. This codes for CASSRGTSGQETQYF.

This clonotype showed up many times. The rearrangement joins TRBV7-2 to TRBJ2-3; 9 bases are a match to TRBD2. The CDR3 runs 16 residues. The junction had 6 bases not matched to a gene; V was cut back by 0 bases and J by 5 bases. The germline gives CDR1 SGHTA, CDR2 FQGNSA. CDR3 nucleotides: TGTGCCAGCAGCTTAGCACCCGCGGGAGGGGTAGATACGCAGTATTTT. Residues: CASSLAPAGGVDTQYF.

This clonotype occurred many times. The rearrangement uses TRBV6-6 and TRBJ2-1, with 9 positions matching TRBD1. With 2 bases clipped from V and 2 bases from J, the junction kept 1 base outside the gene matches. This CDR3 region has 15 residues. The V gene's germline CDR1 is MNHNY and CDR2 SVGAGI (reference sequence). The CDR3 nucleotides read TGTGCCAGCAGTTACGGGACAGGGCCCTACAATGAGCAGTTCTTC. Encoded protein: CASSYGTGPYNEQFF.

There are many counts of this clonotype. The V call is TRBV5-1, the J call TRBJ2-1, with D perhaps given as TRBD1 or TRBD2 (5 bases each). In germline, CDR1 is SGHRS, CDR2 YFSETQ. Trimming left V 2 bases short and J 5 bases short, with 20 bases between. The CDR3 has 17 amino acids. In nucleotides, the CDR3 is TGCGCCAGCAGCTTTTTCCCATCGGGAAGGGGCGACAATGAGCAGTTCTTC. It specifies CASSFFPSGRGDNEQFF.

This clonotype was seen more than once but under ten times. V usage is TRBV25-1 and J usage is TRBJ1-2; no definite D call. CDR1 is MGHDK and CDR2 is SYGVNS in the germline V gene. The CDR3 totals 16 residues. The V and J ends lost 3 bases and 6 bases respectively, with 20 bases between them. Here the CDR3 reads CASSEPRAHISDGYTF. The CDR3 nucleotides are TGTGCCAGCAGTGAGCCTCGGGCCCATATTTCCGATGGCTACACCTTC.

Turning to this clonotype: Relative to the germline gene, one junction end is altered; a read error may explain this. The V call is TRBV5-1, the J call TRBJ2-3, with 10 bases aligning to TRBD2. The CDR3 spans 18 residues. CDR1 is SGHRS and CDR2 is YFSETQ in the germline V gene. Written as DNA, the CDR3 is TGCGCCAGCGGCTTGATTCCCCAAACTAGCGGGGGCACAGATACGCAGTATTTT. It translates to CASGLIPQTSGGTDTQYF.

The V gene is TRBV6-1, the J gene TRBJ2-3, with 8 bases matching TRBD2. This CDR3 has 17 residues. The trim removed 0 bases at V and 6 bases at J, leaving 11 bases unmatched. Germline V lookup: CDR1 MNHNS, CDR2 SASEGT. DNA for the CDR3: TGTGCCAGCAGTGAAGCCCAACTAGCGGTCGCATCTGATACGCAGTATTTT. Translating it yields CASSEAQLAVASDTQYF.

This clonotype was recorded many times. The gene calls are TRBV5-1 and TRBJ2-1; D call uncertain. Trimming cost V 1 base and J 9 bases, with 17 bases left between them. Germline assignment: CDR1 SGHRS and CDR2 YFSETQ. The CDR3 runs to 15 residues. In DNA form, the CDR3 reads TGCGCCAGCAGCTTGTCCAGAAAGAGCTATGTTGAGCAGTTCTTC. Its translation is CASSLSRKSYVEQFF.

In this sample, this clonotype turned up a few times. The V and J genes are TRBV4-2 and TRBJ2-1, with 10 bases that match TRBD2. The CDR3 is 15 residues long. V was clipped by 2 bases and J by 5 bases; unmatched bases: 3. Germline V gene sequence: CDR1 LGHNA, CDR2 YNFKEQ. CDR3 sequence reads: CASSQTSGMNNEQFF. Here the CDR3 DNA reads TGTGCCAGCAGCCAAACTAGCGGGATGAACAATGAGCAGTTCTTC.

The sample holds many counts of this clonotype. The genes are TRBV5-5 and TRBJ2-3; D remains ambiguous. This CDR3 spans 12 amino acids. Trimming left V 3 bases short and J 6 bases short, with 8 bases between. From germline, CDR1 is SGHKS and CDR2 YYEKEE (reference sequence). CDR3 region: CASSSRLDTQYF. Here the CDR3 DNA reads TGTGCCAGCAGCTCCCGCCTCGATACGCAGTATTTT.

This clonotype was seen only a few times. The chain is built from TRBV25-1 and TRBJ2-4, with TRBD1 matching 9 bases. With V trimmed by 4 bases and J by 6 bases, 4 bases remained unmatched. The germline gives CDR1 MGHDK, CDR2 SYGVNS. The CDR3 contains 14 residues. CDR3 sequence (DNA): TGTGCCAGCAGTGGATCGGACAGGGGAAACATTCAGTACTTC. Protein sequence: CASSGSDRGNIQYF.

On this clonotype: With a much larger clone just one base away, this may be a read error. The rearrangement uses TRBV2 and TRBJ1-2, with a tentative D call TRBD1 (6 bases). CDR1 is SNHLY, CDR2 FYNNEI, per germline. Trimming pared 4 bases from V and 7 bases from J, leaving 13 bases between. The CDR3 spans 13 residues. DNA for the CDR3: TGTGCCAGCAGTGGATGGGACAAGGCTGGCTACACCTTC. Protein product: CASSGWDKAGYTF.

This clonotype was counted at least ten times. The chain employs TRBV30 and TRBJ2-7, with D possibly TRBD2 on 6 matching bases. This CDR3 contains 13 residues. V was trimmed by 1 base and J by 6 bases, leaving 13 bases between them. Germline assignment: CDR1 GTSNPN and CDR2 SVGIG (reference sequence). The CDR3: CAWSGLREGEQYF. CDR3 DNA sequence: TGTGCCTGGAGTGGTCTGCGGGAAGGCGAGCAGTACTTC.

The chain has TRBV4-1 and TRBJ2-5, with 12 bases fitting TRBD2. Germline values: CDR1 MGHRA, CDR2 YSYEKL. The ends lost 1 base at V and 1 base at J; junction bases unmatched: 13. The CDR3 runs to 20 residues. The CDR3 DNA is TGCGCCAGCAGCCAAGTTGGTGTTTCTAGCGGGAGGGCGGGCCAAGAGACCCAGTACTTC. Protein product: CASSQVGVSSGRAGQETQYF.